This TCR beta chain was captured by sequencing in a study of T cell responses to AZD1222 COVID-19 vaccine. Repertoires were generated with immunoSEQ multiplex PCR, while TCRdb's copy carries only in-frame clones and drops some. The profile shows about 170,000 clones, 80% to 95% of them singletons. Trimming took 1 base from V and 6 from J, leaving 14 bases between them. Germline CDR1 is SGHRS and CDR2 is YFSETQ. This CDR3 is 14 amino acids long. V gene TRBV5-1 combines with J gene TRBJ2-7, with D hard to call. The clonotype comes from an adult in good health. The material sequenced was peripheral blood, taken on day 0 of AZD1222 vaccination. This CDR3 is CASSLLEGPSEQYF. The CDR3 DNA sequence: TGCGCCAGCAGCTTGTTGGAAGGGCCCAGCGAGCAGTACTTC.